These 16 T cell receptor beta chains were all obtained from the same sample, sequenced in a study of Graves' ophthalmopathy and Graves' hyperthyroidism. Amplification of the TCR beta CDR3 regions used RNA transcripts (as template). In the first round, RT-PCR was carried out with HTBI primers, and a multiplex PCR formed the second round. TCRdb passed the multiplex PCR reads through MiXCR, listing each CDR3 protein once. The table lists some 400,000 distinct CDR3 sequences, around 19% of them singletons. The sequenced material came from peripheral blood. Receptors were obtained from a woman under 30 with Graves' ophthalmopathy.

The V call is TRBV6-2 or TRBV6-3, the J call TRBJ2-2; 7 positions match TRBD2. Germline V gene lookup returns CDR1 MNHEY and CDR2 SVGEGT. The V segment lost 5 bases and the J segment 1 base; nucleotides outside the gene matches: 13. This CDR3 comprises 18 residues. In DNA form, the CDR3 reads TGTGCCAGCAGTCGGAACCGTAGACTAGCCCTGAACACCGGGGAGCTGTTTTTT. Translated: CASSRNRRLALNTGELFF.

This clonotype has at least ten counts. The chain recombines TRBV28 with TRBJ2-7, with D perhaps matching TRBD1 (5 bases). Germline V gene sequence: CDR1 MDHEN, CDR2 SYDVKM. The CDR3 consists of 15 residues. Trimming took off 1 base at V and 1 base at J, with 11 bases between the two ends. CDR3: CASSLLGRPSYEQYF. CDR3 bases: TGTGCCAGCAGTTTATTGGGGCGGCCTTCCTACGAGCAGTACTTC.

This clonotype was seen at least ten times. The chain is built from TRBV5-5 and TRBJ1-2; D is undetermined. Trimming pared 3 bases from V and 2 bases from J, leaving 14 bases between. The CDR3 is 15 amino acids. Germline V lookup: CDR1 SGHKS, CDR2 YYEKEE (reference sequence). CDR3 protein: CASSWVGPDNYGYTF. CDR3 in DNA: TGTGCCAGCAGCTGGGTAGGGCCAGACAACTATGGCTACACCTTC.

This clonotype was detected only once. The CDR3 is CASSLGGSNLYGYTF. The CDR3 DNA sequence: TGTGCCAGCAGCTTAGGAGGGAGCAATCTCTATGGCTACACCTTC. The chain employs TRBV7-9 and TRBJ1-2; D gene ambiguous. CDR3 length: 15 amino acids. Trimming stripped 1 base from V and 4 bases from J, with 13 bases between. Germline V gene lookup returns CDR1 SEHNR and CDR2 FQNEAQ (reference sequence).

The chain links TRBV4-2 to TRBJ2-5; TRBD2 matches 10 bases. This CDR3 spans 19 amino acids. Germline assignment: CDR1 LGHNA and CDR2 YNFKEQ. Trimming took 0 bases from V and 2 from J; bases not matched to a gene: 12. Here the CDR3 DNA reads TGTGCCAGCAGCCAAGATCGGGCGAGGGCTAGCGGGAGTCAAGAGACCCAGTACTTC. Translated: CASSQDRARASGSQETQYF.

This clonotype was detected ten times or more. J is TRBJ2-4 and V is TRBV7-9; 8 nucleotides align to TRBD1. There are 17 residues in the CDR3. The germline V gene has CDR1 SEHNR and CDR2 FQNEAQ (reference sequence). V trimming: 1 base; J trimming: 8 bases; junction bases outside the gene matches: 13. The CDR3 protein is CASSLGTRTGSIDIQYF. For the CDR3, the DNA is TGTGCCAGCAGCTTAGGGACCCGGACAGGGTCGATAGACATTCAGTACTTC.

The genes are TRBV5-1 and TRBJ2-3; D possibly corresponds to TRBD2 (6 bases). The V gene's germline CDR1 is SGHRS and CDR2 YFSETQ. The CDR3 has 14 amino acids. Trimming left V 3 bases short and J 4 bases short, with 12 bases between. CDR3 region: CASSSTGVADTQYF. DNA of the CDR3: TGCGCCAGCAGCTCAACGGGAGTGGCAGATACGCAGTATTTT.

This clonotype has more than one count but fewer than ten. The rearrangement uses TRBV4-2 and TRBJ1-6, with a tentative D call TRBD1 (6 bases). The CDR3 has 19 amino acids. Germline CDR1 and CDR2: LGHNA and YNFKEQ. The ends were cut back, 3 bases at V and 4 bases at J, with 22 bases in the middle. CDR3 nucleotide sequence: TGTGCCAGCAGCCACGACCTGCTAGGACAGTCCCAATATAATTCACCCCTCCACTTT. This codes for CASSHDLLGQSQYNSPLHF.

The table lists this clonotype with many counts. The chain recombines TRBV4-1 with TRBJ1-1, with D maybe TRBD1 (5 bases). V lost 5 bases and J lost 11, with 27 bases in between. CDR1 and CDR2 from the germline V gene are MGHRA and YSYEKL. The CDR3 is 16 amino acids. The DNA of the CDR3 is TGCGCCAGCAGCGCCCAGGGAGGAGCCAGTCCGGGAAGGGCTTTCTTT. Encoded protein: CASSAQGGASPGRAFF.

This clonotype was found many times. V and J are TRBV12-3 or TRBV12-4 and TRBJ1-1, with D unresolved. There are 12 residues in the CDR3. The V and J ends lost 3 bases and 3 bases respectively, with 5 bases between them. For the CDR3, the DNA is TGTGCCAGCAGTTTCACTGACACTGAAGCTTTCTTT. This codes for CASSFTDTEAFF.

This chain joins TRBV7-2 and TRBJ2-2; the D is unclear. There are 14 residues in the CDR3. Germline assignment: CDR1 SGHTA and CDR2 FQGNSA. The V end lost 3 bases, the J end lost 4 bases, and 9 bases lay between the germline ends. Here the CDR3 DNA reads TGTGCCAGCAGCTTGGCTGCAGGCACCGGGGAGCTGTTTTTT. This sequence encodes CASSLAAGTGELFF.

This clonotype was counted many times. The chain joins TRBV7-8 to TRBJ1-5; no clear D gene. This CDR3 region has 13 residues. Trimming stripped 2 bases from V and 3 bases from J, with 5 bases between. Germline V gives CDR1 SGHVS, CDR2 FQNEAQ. The DNA for the CDR3 is TGTGCCAGCAGCTTACGGACCAATCAGCCCCAGCATTTT. This encodes CASSLRTNQPQHF.

This clonotype was recorded many times. The V and J genes are TRBV7-2 and TRBJ1-1, with TRBD1 matching 8 bases. Germline loops: CDR1 SGHTA, CDR2 FQGNSA. The CDR3 is 16 residues long. The trim removed 4 bases at V and 0 bases at J, leaving 7 bases unmatched. DNA of the CDR3: TGTGCCAGCAGCTCAAGCTGGACAGGGTTGAACACTGAAGCTTTCTTT. Its protein product is CASSSSWTGLNTEAFF.

This clonotype was counted many times. The V call is TRBV6-5, the J call TRBJ1-1, with 8 bases identical to TRBD1. The CDR3 covers 14 residues. From germline, CDR1 is MNHEY and CDR2 SVGAGI. V trimming: 6 bases; J trimming: 4 bases; junction bases outside the gene matches: 7. The CDR3 DNA reads TGTGCCAGCAGACCGACAGGGGTTAGCACTGAAGCTTTCTTT. Its translation: CASRPTGVSTEAFF.

This clonotype was seen repeatedly, ten times or more. This chain joins TRBV28 and TRBJ1-1; 7 bases are a match to TRBD1. The CDR3 spans 13 residues. CDR1 and CDR2 from the germline V gene are MDHEN and SYDVKM. V gave up 7 bases and J gave up 5 bases; unmatched junction bases: 7. The CDR3 coding sequence is TGTGCCAGCACCCTGACAGGGACGACTGAAGCTTTCTTT. Encoded protein: CASTLTGTTEAFF.

This clonotype appeared many times. DNA of the CDR3: TGCAGCGTTGAGCGGGGGACCTACGAGCAGTACTTC. This encodes CSVERGTYEQYF. The rearrangement links TRBV29-1 to TRBJ2-7; the match to TRBD2 covers 7 bases. J was trimmed by 2 bases and V by 3 bases; bases with no gene match: 1. Germline V gives CDR1 SQVTM, CDR2 ANQGSEA. The length of the CDR3 is 12 residues.